This T cell receptor (beta chain) was retrieved from a study of blood T cell repertoires in COVID-19. Study context: T cells, B-cell-depleted T cells, or PBMCs supplied cDNA or gDNA.

In this sample, this clone turned up once. Per the authors' pipeline: Reference gene primer amplification gave nucleated cell count estimates. The protocol was immunoSEQ multiplex PCR, while the TCRdb copy is restricted to in-frame clones and leaves out a portion. The DNA gave D and trimming, while V, J and clone size come from that table. The profile shows approximately 150,000 clones, approximately 85% of them singletons. This receptor was taken from a woman older than 75 with COVID-19, enrolled during active disease. Material for sequencing was peripheral blood.

The CDR3 DNA follows: TGCGCCAGCAGCTTGGGGGCAGGGATTACGACGGAGCAGTACTTC. Amino acids: CASSLGAGITTEQYF. The chain carries TRBV5-1 and TRBJ2-7; maybe TRBD1 (5 bases). The germline CDR1 and CDR2 sequences are SGHRS and YFSETQ. Trimming cost V 0 bases and J 7 bases, with 17 bases left between them. The CDR3 totals 15 residues.